This passage covers 18 T cell receptor beta chains from one sample sequenced in a study of cytomegalovirus exposure and HLA in healthy donors (dated by TCRdb to about 2017). Library preparation employed the immunoSEQ multiplex PCR assay. A mixture of 60 forward primers for TCR Vbeta segments and 13 reverse primers for TCR Jbeta segments was used in the multiplex PCR. TCRdb limited this immuneACCESS table to in-frame rearrangements with V and J called. A share of clones is missing; checked studies link under half to unresolved V genes, and the rest is unexplained. The sample table lists 150,000 or so clones, less than 90% of them with a count of one. In total, the top ten clones hold 0.35% to 0.45% of the sample. The material sequenced was PBMCs. The receptors originated from a boy aged 2 to 9 in good health and CMV-seronegative.

V usage is TRBV4-1 and J usage is TRBJ2-7, with a possible D match to TRBD1 (6 bases). In germline, CDR1 is MGHRA, CDR2 YSYEKL. The CDR3 length is 17 residues. Between the trimmed V and J ends, which lost 2 bases and 4 bases, there was a span of 21 bases. Written as DNA, the CDR3 is TGCGCCAGCAGCCAAAAGGGGGTACCAATCCGCCAATACGAGCAGTACTTC. Protein sequence: CASSQKGVPIRQYEQYF.

The gene calls are TRBV10-3 and TRBJ1-2; D is possibly TRBD1 (6 bases). The CDR3 length is 18 residues. V was cut by 3 bases and J by 2 bases, with 22 bases left in between. Germline V gives CDR1 ENHRY, CDR2 SYGVKD. The CDR3 reads CAISERENRAGENYGYTF. The CDR3 DNA follows: TGTGCCATCAGTGAACGGGAAAATCGGGCAGGGGAAAACTATGGCTACACCTTC.

The genes are TRBV27 and TRBJ2-7; perhaps TRBD1 as D (5 bases). The ends were cut back, 6 bases at V and 7 bases at J, with 13 bases in the middle. CDR1 and CDR2 (germline): MNHEY, SMNVEV (reference sequence). The CDR3 loop spans 12 amino acids. The CDR3 DNA sequence: TGTGCCAGCAGCCGTACAGGAAGGGAGCAGTACTTC. This encodes CASSRTGREQYF.

The chain links TRBV27 to TRBJ2-7; 7 bases are a match to TRBD1. Germline V CDR1 and CDR2: MNHEY, SMNVEV (reference sequence). V shed 6 bases, J shed 0 bases, and the junction held 8 bases outside the gene matches. This CDR3 contains 15 residues. The DNA for the CDR3 is TGTGCCAGCAGGCCGACAGGGCTGAGCTCCTACGAGCAGTACTTC. The encoded protein is CASRPTGLSSYEQYF.

This clone was observed a few times. The J gene is TRBJ2-5, the V gene TRBV5-4; 8 bases agree with TRBD2. The DNA end is more similar to TRBJ2-7, so the J call may be wrong. This CDR3 spans 14 amino acids. Germline V gene sequence: CDR1 SGHNT, CDR2 YYREEE (reference sequence). This CDR3 reads CASSPGLVYNEQYF. Here the CDR3 DNA reads TGTGCCAGCAGCCCGGGACTAGTTTACAACGAGCAGTACTTC.

A word on this clone: The junction differs from germline at one of its ends, possibly a read error. This sample includes further DNA sequences coding for the same CDR3. This sequence joins TRBV2 and TRBJ2-2; the match to TRBD1 covers 10 bases. The CDR3 runs to 11 residues. Germline lookup yields CDR1 SNHLY and CDR2 FYNNEI. The CDR3 DNA reads as TGTGCCAGCAGGGGGACAGGGGTGCTGTTTTTT. Protein: CASRGTGVLFF.

This clone was seen more than once but under ten times. The chain employs TRBV5-1 and TRBJ1-1, with TRBD1 identical over 9 bases. J was trimmed by 2 bases and V by 4 bases; bases with no gene match: 12. The CDR3 is 17 amino acids. Looked up from germline, CDR1 is SGHRS and CDR2 is YFSETQ. DNA for the CDR3: TGCGCCAGCAGCCCGGGACAGGGAATCTCCCGTAACACTGAAGCTTTCTTT. Translation gives CASSPGQGISRNTEAFF.

The J gene is TRBJ1-6, the V gene TRBV19; the D gene is possibly TRBD1 (6 bases). Per germline, CDR1 LNHDA and CDR2 SQIVND (reference sequence). The CDR3 length is 14 residues. V lost 4 bases, J lost 4 bases, and 8 bases lay in between. DNA for the CDR3: TGTGCCAGTAGTAGGGGGCCTTATAATTCACCCCTCCACTTT. This translates into CASSRGPYNSPLHF.

The chain carries TRBV4-1 and TRBJ2-1, with 7 bases matching TRBD2. Germline lookup yields CDR1 MGHRA and CDR2 YSYEKL. This CDR3 region has 15 residues. Trimming at V came to 1 base and at J to 2 bases, leaving 2 bases not matched to a gene. CDR3 amino acids: CASSQASGAYNEQFF. The DNA of the CDR3 is TGCGCCAGCAGCCAAGCTAGCGGAGCCTACAATGAGCAGTTCTTC.

The chain is built from TRBV10-2 and TRBJ2-2; the D gene is possibly TRBD2 (5 bases). CDR3 length equals 16 residues. The germline V gene encodes CDR1 WSHSY and CDR2 SAAADI. V dropped 8 bases and J dropped 1 base, with 17 bases sitting between them. CDR3 bases: TGCGCCAGCCTAATCTCTCCCCGGGGGAACACCGGGGAGCTGTTTTTT. Translating gives CASLISPRGNTGELFF.

In this sample, this clone turned up a few times. The rearrangement joins TRBV29-1 to TRBJ1-1, with TRBD1 matching 7 bases. The germline V gene encodes CDR1 SQVTM and CDR2 ANQGSEA. V lost 7 bases and J lost 11; bases outside the gene matches: 13. CDR3 length equals 12 residues. The CDR3 nucleotides read TGCAGCGGGACTCCCCAGGGGGGAGTCGCTTTCTTT. This translates into CSGTPQGGVAFF. Full variable domain (rest looked up from reference TRBV29-1 and TRBJ1-1): SAVISQKPSRDICQRGTSLTIQCQVDSQVTMMFWYRQQPGQSLTLIATANQGSEATYESGFVIDKFPISRPNLTFSTLTVSNMSPEDSSIYLCSGTPQGGVAFFGQGTRLTVV.

This clone was seen a handful of times. This chain links TRBV4-1 with TRBJ2-3, with 8 nucleotides matching TRBD1. The J segment lost 6 bases and the V segment lost 0 bases, leaving 8 bases of the junction unmatched. This CDR3 has 16 residues. Per germline, CDR1 MGHRA and CDR2 YSYEKL. The CDR3 region is CASSQDTQGGRDTQYF. The CDR3 bases are TGCGCCAGCAGCCAAGATACACAGGGGGGACGGGATACGCAGTATTTT.

The CDR3 loop is CASSLGGPSIYEQYF. CDR3 DNA: TGTGCCAGCAGTTTGGGCGGGCCAAGTATCTACGAGCAGTACTTC. The chain is built from TRBV28 and TRBJ2-7, with TRBD2 as a possible D gene (5 bases). Between the trimmed V and J ends, which lost 3 bases and 3 bases, there was a span of 15 bases. The CDR3 runs to 15 residues. Germline CDR1 MDHEN, CDR2 SYDVKM. Based on the CDR3 plus reference TRBV28 and TRBJ2-7, the full variable domain is DVKVTQSSRYLVKRTGEKVFLECVQDMDHENMFWYRQDPGLGLRLIYFSYDVKMKEKGDIPEGYSVSREKKERFSLILESASTNQTSMYLCASSLGGPSIYEQYFGPGTRLTVT.

This clone showed up just a few times. For the CDR3, the DNA is TGTGCCACCAGCACGACAGGGAGTGTAATCGATGAGCAGTTCTTC. Translating gives CATSTTGSVIDEQFF. The chain has TRBV15 and TRBJ2-1; 7 nucleotides match TRBD1. Losses at the gene ends were 4 bases for V and 8 bases for J; bases not matched to a gene: 11. The length of the CDR3 is 15 residues. Per the germline V gene, CDR1 is LNHNV and CDR2 is YYDKDF (reference sequence).

V is TRBV19 and J is TRBJ2-2; TRBD2 matches at 12 bases. Germline V gene lookup returns CDR1 LNHDA and CDR2 SQIVND (reference sequence). This CDR3 is 16 amino acids long. Trimming cost V 5 bases and J 5 bases; bases outside gene matches: 6. CDR3 in amino acids: CASSPGLAGGTGELFF. The DNA of the CDR3 is TGTGCCAGTAGTCCCGGGCTAGCGGGAGGGACCGGGGAGCTGTTTTTT.

The chain employs TRBV5-4 and TRBJ1-2; D uncertain. Trimming stripped 4 bases from V and 4 bases from J, with 17 bases between. The CDR3 runs 15 residues. CDR1 and CDR2 from the germline V gene are SGHNT and YYREEE (reference sequence). This CDR3 reads CASSPPRGLSYGYTF. The CDR3 coding sequence is TGTGCCAGCAGCCCCCCCCGTGGGCTCAGCTATGGCTACACCTTC.

V is TRBV6-5 and J is TRBJ1-3; D remains unclear. CDR1 MNHEY and CDR2 SVGAGI come from the germline V gene. The CDR3 totals 12 residues. V lost 8 bases and J lost 3, with 8 bases in between. CDR3 amino acids: CASCALGNTIYF. The DNA of the CDR3 is TGTGCCAGCTGTGCACTTGGAAACACCATATATTTT.

The CDR3 region has the DNA TGCGCCAGCAGCCACCCAGGGCTCTCTGGAAACACCATATATTTT. It is translated as CASSHPGLSGNTIYF. This sequence joins TRBV4-1 and TRBJ1-3, with a possible D match to TRBD1 (5 bases). The CDR3 length is 15 residues. Germline CDR1 reads MGHRA; CDR2 reads YSYEKL. The V end lost 3 bases, the J end lost 0 bases, and 9 bases lay between the germline ends.